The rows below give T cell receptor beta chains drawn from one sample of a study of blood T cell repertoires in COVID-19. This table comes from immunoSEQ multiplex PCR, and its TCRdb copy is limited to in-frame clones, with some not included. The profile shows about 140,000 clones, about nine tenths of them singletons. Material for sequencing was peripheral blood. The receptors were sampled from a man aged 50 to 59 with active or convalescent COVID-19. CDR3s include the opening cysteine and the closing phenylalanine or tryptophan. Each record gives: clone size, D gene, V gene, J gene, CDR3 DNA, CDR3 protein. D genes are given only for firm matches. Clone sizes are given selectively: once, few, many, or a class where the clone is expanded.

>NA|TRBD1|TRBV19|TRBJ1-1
TGTGCCAGTAGTATTTCCGGGACAGGGGGCACTGAAGCTTTCTTT
CASSISGTGGTEAFF
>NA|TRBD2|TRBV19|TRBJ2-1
TGTGCCAGTAGAAAAGGACTAGCGGGAGGGCCTAGCTCCTACAATGAGCAGTTCTTC
CASRKGLAGGPSSYNEQFF
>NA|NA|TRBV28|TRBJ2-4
TGTGCCAGCACACAGGGTTACATTCAGTACTTC
CASTQGYIQYF
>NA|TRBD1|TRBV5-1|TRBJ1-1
TGCGCCAGCCAGACCGGACAGGGACGCATGAACACTGAAGCTTTCTTT
CASQTGQGRMNTEAFF
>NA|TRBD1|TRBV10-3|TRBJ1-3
TGTGCCATCAGTCCACAGGGGACTGGAAACACCATATATTTT
CAISPQGTGNTIYF
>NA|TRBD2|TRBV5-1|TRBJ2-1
TGCGCCAGCAGCCCGGATAGCGGGAGGGCCCACAATGAGCAGTTCTTC
CASSPDSGRAHNEQFF
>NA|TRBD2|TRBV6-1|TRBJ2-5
TGTGCCAGCAGTGAACGGGCGGGAGTGGGAGAGACCCAGTACTTC
CASSERAGVGETQYF
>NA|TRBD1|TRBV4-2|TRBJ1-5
TGTGCCAGCAGCCAAGTCGATTCAGGGGGTGGGCAGCCCCAGCATTTT
CASSQVDSGGGQPQHF
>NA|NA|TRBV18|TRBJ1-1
TGTGCCAGCTCACCAATAGCGTCACTAGCGAACACTGAAGCTTTCTTT
CASSPIASLANTEAFF
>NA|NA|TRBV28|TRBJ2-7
TGTGCCAGCAGCCCCGGGAGATACGAGCAGTACTTC
CASSPGRYEQYF
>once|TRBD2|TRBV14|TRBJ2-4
TGTGCCAGCAGCCCCGGGACTAGCGGATTAAACATTCAGTACTTC
CASSPGTSGLNIQYF
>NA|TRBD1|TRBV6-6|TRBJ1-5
TGTGCCAGCAGCGGGACAGGGGAGGGGCAGCCCCAGCATTTT
CASSGTGEGQPQHF
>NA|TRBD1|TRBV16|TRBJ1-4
TGTGCCAGCAGCCGCCAAAAGACAGGGGAAAAACTGTTTTTT
CASSRQKTGEKLFF
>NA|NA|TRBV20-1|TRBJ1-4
TGCAGTGCTAGTGATAGGGGTGGTGAAAAACTGTTTTTT
CSASDRGGEKLFF
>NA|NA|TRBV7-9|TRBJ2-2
TGTGCCAGCAGGTTACTAGCTGAGAACACCGGGGAGCTGTTTTTT
CASRLLAENTGELFF
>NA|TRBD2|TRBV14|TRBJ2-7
TGTGCCAGCAGCCCAGCGGGAACTCCCTACGAGCAGTACTTC
CASSPAGTPYEQYF
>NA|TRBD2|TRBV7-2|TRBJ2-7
TGTGCCAGCAGCCCGTGGGGCCTAGCGGCCTCCGAGCAGTACTTC
CASSPWGLAASEQYF
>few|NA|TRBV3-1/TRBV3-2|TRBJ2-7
TGTGCCAGCAGCCAAGATTGGACACGCTCCTACGAGCAGTACTTC
CASSQDWTRSYEQYF
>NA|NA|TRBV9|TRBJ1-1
TGTGCCAGCAGCCCCACCGGTATTACGAACACTGAAGCTTTCTTT
CASSPTGITNTEAFF
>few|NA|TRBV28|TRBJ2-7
TGCTCAACATCCTCCTCTGGGGCCGAGCAGTACTTC
CSTSSSGAEQYF
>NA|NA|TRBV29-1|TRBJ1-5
TGCAGCGTTGAAGATAGACGCCCCGAGGGCAATCAGCCCCAGCATTTT
CSVEDRRPEGNQPQHF
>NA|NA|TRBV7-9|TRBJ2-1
TGTGCCAGCAGCCGAACAGGGTCTAATGAGCAGTTCTTC
CASSRTGSNEQFF
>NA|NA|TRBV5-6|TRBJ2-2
TGTGCCAGCAGCATCCTCGGGACAATTAACACCGGGGAGCTGTTTTTT
CASSILGTINTGELFF
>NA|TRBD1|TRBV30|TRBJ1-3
TGTGCCAGTAACAGGGGTGGAAACACCATATATTTT
CASNRGGNTIYF
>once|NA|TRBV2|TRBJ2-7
TGTGCCAGCATGAGGTTACAGCAGCGGAACGAGCAGTACTTC
CASMRLQQRNEQYF
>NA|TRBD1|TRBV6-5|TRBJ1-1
TGTGCCAGCAGCCTTGGACAGGTGAACACTGAAGCTTTCTTT
CASSLGQVNTEAFF
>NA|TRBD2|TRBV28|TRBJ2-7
TGTGCCAGCAGTTCTACTTGGGGGGGGAGGCCCTACGAGCAGTACTTC
CASSSTWGGRPYEQYF
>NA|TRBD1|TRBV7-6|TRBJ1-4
TGTGCCAGCAGGCCCGGGACAGCCCGGTATGAAAAACTGTTTTTT
CASRPGTARYEKLFF
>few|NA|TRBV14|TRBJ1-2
TGTGCCAGCAGCGCCGACAGGCATGGCTACACCTTC
CASSADRHGYTF
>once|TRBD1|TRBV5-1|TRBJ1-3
TGCGCCAGGACGATGACAGGGACCCCCTCTGGAAACACCATATATTTT
CARTMTGTPSGNTIYF
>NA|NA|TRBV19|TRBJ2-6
TGTGCCAGTAGTATATTTTCGGGGTCTGGGGCCAACGTCCTGACTTTC
CASSIFSGSGANVLTF
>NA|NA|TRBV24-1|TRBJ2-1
TGTGCCACCAGTGGTTGGCGAGAGACTAACAATGAGCAGTTCTTC
CATSGWRETNNEQFF
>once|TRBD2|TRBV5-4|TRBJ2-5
TGTGCCAGCAGTGAGCCTAGCGGGAGGGCTGAGACCCAGTACTTC
CASSEPSGRAETQYF
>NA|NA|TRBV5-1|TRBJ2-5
TGCGCCAGCAGCTTGGCGGTTTTGCCCAATCAAGAGACCCAGTACTTC
CASSLAVLPNQETQYF
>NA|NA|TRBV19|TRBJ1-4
TGTGCCAGTAGTAGACAGGTTCTGACTAATGAAAAACTGTTTTTT
CASSRQVLTNEKLFF
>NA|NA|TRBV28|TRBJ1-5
TGTGCCAGCAGCCAAAGCAATCAGCCCCAGCATTTT
CASSQSNQPQHF
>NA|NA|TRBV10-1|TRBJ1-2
TGCGCCAGCAGTGACTTTAACTATGGCTACACCTTC
CASSDFNYGYTF
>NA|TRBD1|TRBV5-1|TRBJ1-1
TGCGCCAGCAGAACCCAGGGGGCGATCGGTAGCACTGAAGCTTTCTTT
CASRTQGAIGSTEAFF
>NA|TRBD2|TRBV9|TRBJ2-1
TGTGCCAGCAGCCCTAGCCGGACTAGCGGGAGAATGAATGAGCAGTTCTTC
CASSPSRTSGRMNEQFF
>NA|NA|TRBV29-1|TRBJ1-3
TGCAGCGTCGGAACAGGGAAAGGAAACACCATATATTTT
CSVGTGKGNTIYF
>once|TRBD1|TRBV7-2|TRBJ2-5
TGTGCCAGCAGCCCCCGATCAGGGGGCTACGAGACCCAGTACTTC
CASSPRSGGYETQYF
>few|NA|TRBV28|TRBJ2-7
TGTGCCAGCAGTCCGGACAAAACCCCCTACGAGCAGTACTTC
CASSPDKTPYEQYF
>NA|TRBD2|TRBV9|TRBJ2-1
TGTGCCAGCAGTGGGGGGAGGGCGTTCAGTGAGCAGTTCTTC
CASSGGRAFSEQFF